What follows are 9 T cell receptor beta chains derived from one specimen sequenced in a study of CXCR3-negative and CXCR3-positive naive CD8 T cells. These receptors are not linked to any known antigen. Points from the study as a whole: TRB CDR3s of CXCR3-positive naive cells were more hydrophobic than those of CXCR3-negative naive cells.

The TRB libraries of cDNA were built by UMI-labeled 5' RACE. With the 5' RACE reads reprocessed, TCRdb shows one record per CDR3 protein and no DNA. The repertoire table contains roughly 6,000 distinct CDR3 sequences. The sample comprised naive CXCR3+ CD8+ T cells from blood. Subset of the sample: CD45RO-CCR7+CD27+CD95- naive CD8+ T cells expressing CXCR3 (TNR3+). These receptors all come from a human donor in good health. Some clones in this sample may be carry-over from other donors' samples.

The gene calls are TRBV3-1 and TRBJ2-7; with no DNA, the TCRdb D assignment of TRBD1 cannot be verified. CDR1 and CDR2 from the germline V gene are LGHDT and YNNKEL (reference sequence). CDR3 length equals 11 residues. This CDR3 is CASSYGQEQYF.

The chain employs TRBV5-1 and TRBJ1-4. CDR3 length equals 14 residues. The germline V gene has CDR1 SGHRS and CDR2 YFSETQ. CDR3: CASSLGDSDEKLFF.

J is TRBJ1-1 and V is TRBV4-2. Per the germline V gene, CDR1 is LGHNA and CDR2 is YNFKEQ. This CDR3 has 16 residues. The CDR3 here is CASSQPGRDGNTEAFF.

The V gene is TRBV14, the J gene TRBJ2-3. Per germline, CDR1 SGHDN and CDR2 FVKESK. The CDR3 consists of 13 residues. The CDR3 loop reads CASSLGNTDTQYF.

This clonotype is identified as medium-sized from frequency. CDR3 region: CATSRGSDNEKLFF. The chain links TRBV15 to TRBJ1-4. Germline V CDR1 and CDR2: LNHNV, YYDKDF (reference sequence). This CDR3 contains 14 residues.

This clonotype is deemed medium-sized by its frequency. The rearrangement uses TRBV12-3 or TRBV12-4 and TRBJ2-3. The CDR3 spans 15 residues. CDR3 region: CASSLSRSGSYTQYF.

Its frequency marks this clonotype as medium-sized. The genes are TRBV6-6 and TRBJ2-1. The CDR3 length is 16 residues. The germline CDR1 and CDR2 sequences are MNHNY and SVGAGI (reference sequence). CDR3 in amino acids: CASSPLTGGSYNEQFF.

The CDR3 region is CASSPFPGTSGNF. The V and J genes are TRBV28 and TRBJ2-1; there is no DNA to check the TCRdb D call of TRBD2. This CDR3 comprises 13 residues. Germline V gives CDR1 MDHEN, CDR2 SYDVKM.

The CDR3 protein is CASSYGLAGGNEQFF. The rearrangement joins TRBV5-6 to TRBJ2-1; TCRdb calls TRBD2, which cannot be checked without DNA. Per germline, CDR1 SGHDT and CDR2 YYEEEE. The CDR3 is 15 residues long.